This TCR beta chain was identified during a study of blood T cell repertoires in COVID-19. Germline CDR1 reads MDHEN; CDR2 reads SYDVKM. The length of the CDR3 is 18 residues. With V trimmed by 5 bases and J by 10 bases, 19 bases remained unmatched. Adults between roughly 18 and 90 years of age took part from 24 US areas. Recovered Cohort 3 donors showed two negative PCRs, clearance, or symptom resolution. Original methodology: The assay estimated nucleated cells by amplifying reference gene primers. Assay used: immunoSEQ multiplex PCR; TCRdb lists only in-frame clones, some missing. D and trimming come from the DNA, and the V and J calls and clone size come from that table. The data show 190,000 or so clones, with roughly 88% seen just once and roughly 8.7% held by the top ten.

The V and J genes are TRBV28 and TRBJ1-6, with TRBD1 matching 8 bases. What was sequenced was PBMCs or T cells enriched from blood (not recorded which). The TCR comes from a woman younger than 45 who had recovered from COVID-19. The CDR3, as DNA: TGTGCCAGCAGTCAAGACGGACAGGGTCGATTCCGAAGGTCACCCCTCCACTTT. It translates to CASSQDGQGRFRRSPLHF.